The next 30 T cell receptor beta chains were all read from a single sample in a study of shared clonotypes between healthy human individuals. Method: immunoSEQ multiplex PCR; TCRdb's copy keeps in-frame clones and lacks some. The sample shows some 600,000 clones, about 96% of them seen only once. Terminally differentiated effector memory CD45RA+ cells were excluded by CCR7 positive selection of CD45RO-negative cells. The sample consisted of naive CD8+ T cells sorted from blood. The receptors derive from a woman in her twenties or thirties in good health.

This rearrangement joins TRBV6-1 to TRBJ2-1; TRBD2 matches at 7 bases. V shed 4 bases and J 0 bases; nucleotides not matched to a gene: 6. CDR1 and CDR2 (germline): MNHNS, SASEGT. The CDR3 has 16 residues. CDR3 sequence: CASSALAPSSYNEQFF. The CDR3 nucleotides are TGTGCCAGCAGTGCACTAGCGCCGAGCTCCTACAATGAGCAGTTCTTC.

A word on this clone: Sequence at one end of the junction differs from germline and may be a read error. This chain joins TRBV25-1 and TRBJ2-7, with D perhaps given as TRBD1 or TRBD2 (5 bases each). This CDR3 is built from 13 residues. Germline V gives CDR1 MGHDK, CDR2 SYGVNS. CDR3 nucleotide sequence: TGTGCCAGCAGTGAATATTTGGGGGACGAGCAGTGCTTC. Protein sequence: CASSEYLGDEQCF.

The chain is built from TRBV5-6 and TRBJ2-1; 9 bases are shared with TRBD2. The CDR3 is made up of 14 amino acids. V lost 3 bases, J lost 7 bases, and 5 bases stayed unmatched. CDR1 SGHDT and CDR2 YYEEEE come from the germline V gene. This chain's CDR3 is CASSYTSGFNEQFF. CDR3 coding DNA: TGTGCCAGCAGCTACACTAGCGGGTTTAATGAGCAGTTCTTC.

The genes are TRBV5-1 and TRBJ1-1; no firm D call. The CDR3 has 14 residues. Germline V CDR1 and CDR2: SGHRS, YFSETQ. Between the trimmed V and J ends, which lost 6 bases and 0 bases, there was a span of 12 bases. The CDR3 protein is CASTFGQLNTEAFF. DNA of the CDR3: TGCGCCAGCACCTTTGGGCAGCTGAACACTGAAGCTTTCTTT.

The CDR3 coding sequence is TGTGCCGCAAGACTAGCGGGAGTCGGAACCGGGGAGCTGTTTTTT. Its translation is CAARLAGVGTGELFF. This sequence joins TRBV27 and TRBJ2-2; TRBD2 agrees at 12 bases. Trimming removed 11 bases from V and 5 bases from J; junction bases left unmatched: 9. Germline V lookup: CDR1 MNHEY, CDR2 SMNVEV (reference sequence). There are 15 residues in the CDR3.

The chain couples TRBV7-2 to TRBJ2-3; TRBD2 matches 8 bases. V dropped 5 bases and J dropped 2; count of bases not matched to a gene: 9. Germline assignment: CDR1 SGHTA and CDR2 FQGNSA. This CDR3 region has 16 residues. CDR3 nucleotides: TGTGCCAGCAGCCCCCGGACTAGCCGGATCACAGATACGCAGTATTTT. Translating it yields CASSPRTSRITDTQYF.

The chain carries TRBV7-8 and TRBJ1-3; D gene unclear. V was pared by 2 bases and J by 0 bases, with 8 bases between. The CDR3 contains 15 residues. Looked up from germline, CDR1 is SGHVS and CDR2 is FQNEAQ. The CDR3 region is CASSLSPFSGNTIYF. CDR3 DNA: TGTGCCAGCAGCTTAAGTCCGTTCTCTGGAAACACCATATATTTT.

This rearrangement joins TRBV5-6 to TRBJ2-1; D is perhaps TRBD2 (6 bases). The germline V gene has CDR1 SGHDT and CDR2 YYEEEE. The CDR3 is made up of 14 amino acids. Between the trimmed V and J ends, which lost 1 base and 8 bases, there was a span of 13 bases. DNA of the CDR3: TGTGCCAGCAGCTTGTGGCGATTAGCGGATGAGCAGTTCTTC. Translation: CASSLWRLADEQFF.

In regard to this clone: The sample carries other DNA sequences with the same CDR3. This chain links TRBV28 with TRBJ1-1, with D possibly matching TRBD1 (5 bases). V lost 0 bases, J lost 2 bases, and 10 bases lay in between. CDR1 is MDHEN and CDR2 is SYDVKM in the germline V gene. The length of the CDR3 is 15 residues. The CDR3 sequence is CASSLWSGQNTEAFF. DNA of the CDR3: TGTGCCAGCAGTTTATGGTCAGGGCAAAACACTGAAGCTTTCTTT.

Note on this clone: Other DNA sequences within the sample encode an identical CDR3. This chain connects TRBV5-6 to TRBJ2-5; D is tentatively TRBD1 or TRBD2 (6 bases each). Trimming removed 0 bases from V and 5 bases from J, with 8 bases in between. Germline CDR1 SGHDT, CDR2 YYEEEE. The CDR3 loop spans 13 amino acids. The CDR3: CASSLGGAETQYF. The CDR3 nucleotides read TGTGCCAGCAGCTTGGGGGGGGCCGAGACCCAGTACTTC.

The chain uses TRBV4-1 and TRBJ2-1; D is undetermined. The CDR3 totals 14 residues. Germline CDR1 and CDR2: MGHRA and YSYEKL. Deletions cut 4 bases from V and 3 bases from J, with 10 bases between. The CDR3 reads CASSPRAGYNEQFF. The CDR3 region has the DNA TGCGCCAGCAGCCCCCGGGCAGGCTACAATGAGCAGTTCTTC.

The V call is TRBV27, the J call TRBJ2-2; 7 nucleotides match TRBD2. The J segment lost 7 bases and the V segment lost 0 bases, leaving 11 bases of the junction unmatched. CDR1 is MNHEY, CDR2 SMNVEV, per germline (reference sequence). The length of the CDR3 is 17 residues. In DNA form, the CDR3 reads TGTGCCAGCAGTTTATCGATTGAACTAGCGCTTATCGGGGAGCTGTTTTTT. Amino acid sequence: CASSLSIELALIGELFF.

The CDR3: CAWREIAQETQYF. In DNA form, the CDR3 reads TGTGCCTGGAGGGAAATAGCACAAGAGACCCAGTACTTC. The chain is built from TRBV30 and TRBJ2-5, with no clear D. Trimming left V 3 bases short and J 2 bases short, with 10 bases between. The CDR3 is 13 residues long. Germline lookup yields CDR1 GTSNPN and CDR2 SVGIG (reference sequence).

The chain carries TRBV28 and TRBJ1-6; D gene unclear. Trimming removed 2 bases at V and 7 bases at J, with 6 bases between. CDR1 is MDHEN and CDR2 is SYDVKM in the germline V gene. CDR3 length: 13 amino acids. CDR3 residues: CASSLVQNSPLHF. CDR3 sequence (DNA): TGTGCCAGCAGTTTAGTCCAAAATTCACCCCTCCACTTT.

V and J are TRBV7-9 and TRBJ2-5; 12 bases are a match to TRBD2. The V gene end was trimmed by 10 bases and the J gene end by 5 bases; junction bases not matched to a gene: 8. CDR1 is SEHNR and CDR2 is FQNEAQ in the germline V gene (reference sequence). The CDR3 is 14 amino acids. The CDR3 loop is CAIPSGRVGETQYF. DNA for the CDR3: TGTGCCATCCCTAGCGGGAGGGTCGGGGAGACCCAGTACTTC.

V gene TRBV27 combines with J gene TRBJ2-3; 7 bases map to TRBD2. Germline V gene sequence: CDR1 MNHEY, CDR2 SMNVEV (reference sequence). This CDR3 has 13 amino acids. V lost 10 bases and J lost 4; bases outside the gene matches: 8. CDR3 in DNA: TGTGCCACCTACTGGCGGGGGTCAGATACGCAGTATTTT. Its translation is CATYWRGSDTQYF.

The V gene is TRBV29-1, the J gene TRBJ2-6; D perhaps matches TRBD2 (5 bases). Per the germline V gene, CDR1 is SQVTM and CDR2 is ANQGSEA. The CDR3 consists of 16 residues. V lost 6 bases and J lost 2, with 17 bases in between. The CDR3 nucleotides read TGCAGCGTAAACCAGGTCGGGGAAACTGGGGCCAACGTCCTGACTTTC. Translating it yields CSVNQVGETGANVLTF.

The chain uses TRBV5-1 and TRBJ2-7, with a possible D match to TRBD2 (6 bases). The V end was cut by 0 bases, the J end by 3 bases, with 19 bases between. CDR1 SGHRS and CDR2 YFSETQ come from the germline V gene. There are 17 residues in the CDR3. In nucleotides, the CDR3 is TGCGCCAGCAGCTTGGAATCGATTCAGGGACTGCTCTACGAGCAGTACTTC. Its protein is CASSLESIQGLLYEQYF.

The gene calls are TRBV7-2 and TRBJ2-7; D is unclear. Germline V gene data show CDR1 as SGHTA and CDR2 as FQGNSA. CDR3 length: 15 amino acids. V lost 7 bases, J lost 5 bases, and 21 bases lay in between. Here the CDR3 reads CASTPRPWSRHEQYF. The DNA for the CDR3 is TGTGCCAGCACGCCGCGTCCTTGGAGCCGTCACGAGCAGTACTTC. The full variable domain, rest sourced from reference TRBV7-2 and TRBJ2-7, is GAGVSQSPSNKVTEKGKDVELRCDPISGHTALYWYRQSLGQGLEFLIYFQGNSAPDKSGLPSDRFSAERTGGSVSTLTIQRTQQEDSAVYLCASTPRPWSRHEQYFGPGTRLTVT.

Only one count was recorded for this clone. The genes are TRBV11-2 and TRBJ2-1; possibly TRBD1 for D (6 bases). The CDR3 runs 12 residues. Trimming shortened V by 1 base and J by 8 bases, and 6 bases separated the two germline ends. The germline V gene encodes CDR1 SGHAT and CDR2 FQNNGV. CDR3: CASSLAGDEQFF. As DNA, the CDR3 is TGTGCCAGCAGCTTAGCAGGGGATGAGCAGTTCTTC.

In this sample, this clone turned up once. The chain recombines TRBV5-4 with TRBJ1-2; 9 nucleotides agree with TRBD1. The CDR3 consists of 13 residues. J was trimmed by 5 bases and V by 5 bases; bases with no gene match: 4. Germline V CDR1 and CDR2: SGHNT, YYREEE (reference sequence). The CDR3 coding sequence is TGTGCCAGCAGAACAGGGGGCGGGTATGGCTACACCTTC. Amino acids: CASRTGGGYGYTF.

The chain links TRBV5-6 to TRBJ1-4, with a tentative D call TRBD1 (6 bases). Germline-derived CDR1 and CDR2 are SGHDT and YYEEEE. The V and J ends lost 1 base and 2 bases respectively, with 12 bases between them. The CDR3 is 16 amino acids. For the CDR3, the DNA is TGTGCCAGCAGCTTGACTCACAGGGACACTAATGAAAAACTGTTTTTT. This codes for CASSLTHRDTNEKLFF. The complete variable domain, with remaining parts taken from reference TRBV5-6 and TRBJ1-4, reads DAGVTQSPTHLIKTRGQQVTLRCSPKSGHDTVSWYQQALGQGPQFIFQYYEEEERQRGNFPDRFSGHQFPNYSSELNVNALLLGDSALYLCASSLTHRDTNEKLFFGSGTQLSVL.

The chain uses TRBV9 and TRBJ1-2; D unclear. Germline CDR1 and CDR2: SGDLS and YYNGEE. This CDR3 contains 13 residues. Between the trimmed V and J ends, which lost 0 bases and 4 bases, there was a span of 7 bases. The CDR3 here is CASSVGTAYGYTF. As DNA, the CDR3 is TGTGCCAGCAGCGTAGGAACAGCCTATGGCTACACCTTC.

The rearrangement links TRBV7-9 to TRBJ2-3; weak D call: TRBD2 (6 bases). CDR1 is SEHNR, CDR2 FQNEAQ, per germline (reference sequence). Trimming took 4 bases from V and 0 from J, leaving 23 bases between them. CDR3 length: 19 amino acids. The CDR3 here is CASSSIAAASATSTDTQYF. CDR3 nucleotides: TGTGCCAGCAGCTCAATAGCGGCGGCCAGCGCTACTAGCACAGATACGCAGTATTTT.

A single count supports this clone. The V call is TRBV11-2, the J call TRBJ2-1; D is perhaps TRBD2 (5 bases). The CDR3 is made up of 13 amino acids. Trimming removed 6 bases at V and 9 bases at J, with 15 bases between. The germline V gene encodes CDR1 SGHAT and CDR2 FQNNGV. In nucleotides, the CDR3 is TGTGCCAGCAGGCGTACTAGTCCTCCTGAGCAGTTCTTC. Its translation: CASRRTSPPEQFF.

The rearrangement links TRBV28 to TRBJ2-2; TRBD1 might be the D (7 bases). CDR1 and CDR2 from the germline V gene are MDHEN and SYDVKM. The CDR3 is 15 amino acids. Trimming took 6 bases from V and 4 from J, leaving 15 bases between them. CDR3 sequence (DNA): TGTGCCAGCAGCCCCCCAGGGGGAGGCACCGGGGAGCTGTTTTTT. It specifies CASSPPGGGTGELFF.

The chain carries TRBV28 and TRBJ2-5; 7 nucleotides align to TRBD2. In germline, CDR1 is MDHEN, CDR2 SYDVKM. Losses at the gene ends were 2 bases for V and 2 bases for J; bases not matched to a gene: 5. This CDR3 has 15 amino acids. This chain's CDR3 is CASSLRGSNQETQYF. For the CDR3, the DNA is TGTGCCAGCAGTTTACGCGGGAGTAATCAAGAGACCCAGTACTTC.

V and J are TRBV5-8 and TRBJ2-7; D ambiguous. V lost 4 bases and J lost 3, with 2 bases in between. CDR3 length: 10 amino acids. Germline-derived CDR1 and CDR2 are SGHTS and YDEGEE. CDR3 sequence (DNA): TGTGCCAGCAGCCTCTACGAGCAGTACTTC. Protein: CASSLYEQYF.

The chain links TRBV28 to TRBJ1-3; possibly TRBD1 for D (6 bases). This CDR3 region has 14 residues. Germline CDR1 and CDR2: MDHEN and SYDVKM. Trimming stripped 4 bases from V and 2 bases from J, with 9 bases between. Here the CDR3 DNA reads TGTGCCAGCAGTTACAGGGCAACTGGAAACACCATATATTTT. It yields the protein CASSYRATGNTIYF.

As for this clone: Other DNA sequences within the sample encode an identical CDR3. The rearrangement uses TRBV5-6 and TRBJ1-2; possibly TRBD1 for D (6 bases). The CDR3 totals 12 residues. Trimming stripped 0 bases from V and 8 bases from J, with 8 bases between. Germline CDR1 is SGHDT and CDR2 is YYEEEE. As DNA, the CDR3 is TGTGCCAGCAGCTTGGAGGGGGGCGGCTACACCTTC. It is translated as CASSLEGGGYTF.